This entry lists 19 T cell receptor beta chains sequenced from one sample in a study of CD8+ T cells in alopecia areata. The treatment: oral pan-JAK inhibitor, 5-10 mg twice daily. Isolated RNA was reverse transcribed into cDNA used as the sequencing template. Some clones are missing from TCRdb's copy, which holds only in-frame ones; the method was immunoSEQ multiplex PCR. The sample lists around 150,000 clones, less than 80% occurring once. The specimen was CD4+ T cells sorted from blood, collected at week 24, from a patient treated with tofacitinib. The receptors here all came from a human donor with alopecia areata.

The gene calls are TRBV6-5 and TRBJ1-5; 9 positions agree with TRBD1. V lost 6 bases and J lost 6; bases outside the gene matches: 6. The CDR3 has 14 amino acids. Germline V gives CDR1 MNHEY, CDR2 SVGAGI. The CDR3 bases are TGTGCCAGCAGCTCGGACAGGGGCCGTCAGCCCCAGCATTTT. It codes for CASSSDRGRQPQHF.

The rearrangement uses TRBV19 and TRBJ2-2, with D maybe TRBD1 (6 bases). V gave up 7 bases and J gave up 6 bases, with 21 bases separating them. The CDR3 is 16 amino acids. CDR1 is LNHDA and CDR2 is SQIVND in the germline V gene (reference sequence). The DNA for the CDR3 is TGTGCCAGTACCACAGGGAGCACTACTCGCTCCGGGGAGCTGTTTTTT. Protein product: CASTTGSTTRSGELFF.

The chain uses TRBV28 and TRBJ2-2, with D unclear. Per the germline V gene, CDR1 is MDHEN and CDR2 is SYDVKM. V was shortened by 8 bases and J by 4 bases, with 5 bases between the two germline ends. The CDR3 consists of 11 residues. The CDR3 sequence: CASRATGELFF. In nucleotides, the CDR3 is TGTGCCAGCCGAGCCACCGGGGAGCTGTTTTTT.

The chain carries TRBV7-8 and TRBJ2-7, with TRBD1 identical over 8 bases. This CDR3 comprises 15 residues. Germline assignment: CDR1 SGHVS and CDR2 FQNEAQ. Germline trimming cut 5 bases from V and 3 bases from J; bases unmatched to any gene: 9. The DNA for the CDR3 is TGTGCCAGCAGCCCACGGACAGGGAAGAACTACGAGCAGTACTTC. This sequence encodes CASSPRTGKNYEQYF.

This chain connects TRBV5-6 to TRBJ2-7, with D unclear. This CDR3 is built from 11 residues. Germline CDR1 reads SGHDT; CDR2 reads YYEEEE. Trimming removed 2 bases at V and 5 bases at J, with 5 bases between. DNA for the CDR3: TGTGCCAGCAGCTTTTACGACGAGCAGTACTTC. This codes for CASSFYDEQYF.

The chain links TRBV18 to TRBJ1-6, with D tentatively TRBD1 (6 bases). The V end was cut by 8 bases, the J end by 5 bases, with 10 bases between. The V gene's germline CDR1 is KGHSH and CDR2 LQKENI. The CDR3 length is 13 residues. The CDR3 DNA reads as TGTGCCAGCACGGGACACAATAATTCACCCCTCCACTTT. Protein product: CASTGHNNSPLHF.

J is TRBJ2-5 and V is TRBV25-1; no definite D call. With 2 bases removed from V and 5 bases from J, the gap between germline ends came to 18 bases. The CDR3 totals 16 residues. Germline CDR1 and CDR2: MGHDK and SYGVNS. The CDR3 DNA follows: TGTGCCAGCAGTGAAGCTCCTGTCCCCTCGCGGGAGACCCAGTACTTC. Residues: CASSEAPVPSRETQYF. Filled out from reference TRBV25-1 and TRBJ2-5, the complete variable domain reads EADIYQTPRYLVIGTGKKITLECSQTMGHDKMYWYQQDPGMELHLIHYSYGVNSTEKGDLSSESTVSRIRTEHFPLTLESARPSHTSQYLCASSEAPVPSRETQYFGPGTRLLVL.

This rearrangement joins TRBV7-2 to TRBJ2-7; tentatively, D is TRBD1 or TRBD2 (5 bases each). Germline V gives CDR1 SGHTA, CDR2 FQGNSA. The CDR3 extends over 13 amino acids. V shed 11 bases and J shed 0 bases, with 14 bases lying between them. The CDR3 here is CAERGPSSYEQYF. The CDR3 DNA reads as TGTGCCGAGAGGGGACCCAGCTCCTACGAGCAGTACTTC.

The V gene is TRBV5-1, the J gene TRBJ1-3; 7 bases agree with TRBD1. From germline, CDR1 is SGHRS and CDR2 YFSETQ. V was pared by 3 bases and J by 4 bases, with 4 bases of the junction left unmatched. This CDR3 region has 14 residues. Here the CDR3 reads CASSSSTGGNTIYF. In DNA, the CDR3 is TGCGCCAGCAGCTCTTCGACAGGGGGAAACACCATATATTTT.

This clone was observed a few times. This chain uses TRBV30 with TRBJ2-2, with TRBD2 matching over 7 bases. Germline V gene sequence: CDR1 GTSNPN, CDR2 SVGIG (reference sequence). CDR3 size: 16 residues. With 4 bases clipped from V and 0 bases from J, the junction kept 8 bases outside the gene matches. The chain's CDR3 is CAWKAGVGANTGELFF. In DNA, the CDR3 is TGTGCCTGGAAGGCGGGGGTCGGAGCGAACACCGGGGAGCTGTTTTTT.

The J gene is TRBJ2-3, the V gene TRBV4-1, with D perhaps matching TRBD1 (6 bases). With 6 bases removed from V and 3 bases from J, the gap between germline ends came to 19 bases. The CDR3 contains 16 residues. The germline V gene has CDR1 MGHRA and CDR2 YSYEKL. The CDR3 region has the DNA TGCGCCAGCAGTCATATAGGGGGTACCGGGACAGATACGCAGTATTTT. The encoded protein is CASSHIGGTGTDTQYF.

This rearrangement joins TRBV29-1 to TRBJ2-1; TRBD1 or TRBD2 may be the D gene (5 bases each). With 3 bases removed from V and 14 bases from J, the gap between germline ends came to 11 bases. Germline V lookup: CDR1 SQVTM, CDR2 ANQGSEA. This CDR3 has 10 residues. The CDR3 loop reads CSVDQGDEFF. For the CDR3, the DNA is TGCAGCGTTGACCAGGGAGATGAGTTCTTC.

This clone was detected a few times. The chain carries TRBV6-5 and TRBJ2-3; D gene unclear. CDR1 is MNHEY and CDR2 is SVGAGI in the germline V gene. The CDR3 runs to 12 residues. V was shortened by 5 bases and J by 1 base, with 4 bases between the two germline ends. CDR3 sequence (DNA): TGTGCCAGCAGTACCGGCACAGATACGCAGTATTTT. It encodes CASSTGTDTQYF.

V usage is TRBV25-1 and J usage is TRBJ2-2; TRBD1 is a possible D gene (6 bases). CDR1 is MGHDK, CDR2 SYGVNS, per germline. Between the trimmed V and J ends, which lost 5 bases and 3 bases, there was a span of 13 bases. This CDR3 is built from 15 residues. The CDR3 region is CASSKPGAYTGELFF. The CDR3 region has the DNA TGTGCCAGCAGTAAACCAGGGGCGTACACCGGGGAGCTGTTTTTT.

On this clone: Other DNA sequences from this sample encode an identical CDR3 as well. The rearrangement links TRBV2 to TRBJ1-6; the match to TRBD1 covers 8 bases. Germline V lookup: CDR1 SNHLY, CDR2 FYNNEI. The CDR3 is made up of 14 amino acids. V lost 6 bases to trimming and J lost 7 bases; unmatched junction nucleotides: 5. The CDR3 sequence: CASSNGQGNSPLHF. The CDR3 nucleotides are TGTGCCAGCAGCAACGGACAGGGAAATTCACCCCTCCACTTT. Full variable domain (missing parts from reference TRBV2 and TRBJ1-6): EPEVTQTPSHQVTQMGQEVILRCVPISNHLYFYWYRQILGQKVEFLVSFYNNEISEKSEIFDDQFSVERPDGSNFTLKIRSTKLEDSAMYFCASSNGQGNSPLHFGNGTRLTVT.

This sequence joins TRBV15 and TRBJ2-7; TRBD2 aligns across 8 bases. CDR1 and CDR2 from the germline V gene are LNHNV and YYDKDF (reference sequence). The V and J ends lost 1 base and 6 bases, in that order; junction bases with no gene match: 8. The CDR3 is 15 residues long. The CDR3 sequence: CATSRVSGGPGEQYF. CDR3 coding DNA: TGTGCCACCAGCAGAGTATCGGGGGGGCCAGGCGAGCAGTACTTC.

The V gene is TRBV27, the J gene TRBJ2-7; TRBD1 matches at 7 bases. V lost 7 bases to trimming and J lost 3 bases; unmatched junction nucleotides: 9. From germline, CDR1 is MNHEY and CDR2 SMNVEV (reference sequence). The CDR3 is 14 amino acids. For the CDR3, the DNA is TGTGCCAGCAAACCGGGACAGCGCCTCTACGAGCAGTACTTC. Encoded protein: CASKPGQRLYEQYF.

The rearrangement joins TRBV6-6 to TRBJ2-3; D is unresolved. The CDR3 has 14 amino acids. V was trimmed by 6 bases and J by 4 bases, leaving 14 bases between them. Germline CDR1 reads MNHNY; CDR2 reads SVGAGI (reference sequence). Here the CDR3 DNA reads TGTGCCAGCAGACTTGGAAGCCCGCCAGATACGCAGTATTTT. It specifies CASRLGSPPDTQYF.

This clone showed up just a few times. The chain is built from TRBV19 and TRBJ1-5; the D gene is possibly TRBD1 (5 bases). The germline V and J ends were trimmed by 3 bases and 2 bases, with 11 bases remaining between them. Per the germline V gene, CDR1 is LNHDA and CDR2 is SQIVND (reference sequence). CDR3 length: 15 residues. The CDR3 region is CASSIVGDGNQPQHF. DNA for the CDR3: TGTGCCAGTAGTATCGTTGGGGACGGCAATCAGCCCCAGCATTTT. The full variable domain, with the rest looked up from reference TRBV19 and TRBJ1-5, is DGGITQSPKYLFRKEGQNVTLSCEQNLNHDAMYWYRQDPGQGLRLIYYSQIVNDFQKGDIAEGYSVSREKKESFPLTVTSAQKNPTAFYLCASSIVGDGNQPQHFGDGTRLSIL.